These T cell receptor beta chains were read from a single sample in a study of Graves' ophthalmopathy and Graves' hyperthyroidism. Using its own MiXCR run on the multiplex PCR reads, TCRdb lists one record per CDR3 protein. This repertoire shows fewer than 400,000 distinct CDR3 sequences, 15% to 20% found once; its top ten account for about 1.6%. What was sequenced was peripheral blood. Receptors were obtained from a woman aged 18-29 years with Graves' ophthalmopathy. Both conserved end residues are part of each CDR3. Fields, in order: V gene, D gene, J gene, clone size, CDR3 protein, CDR3 DNA. D genes are given only for firm matches. Part of the rows lack a size; the others show once, few, many or a class for expanded clones.

TRBV6-5	.	TRBJ2-2	many	CASSYSELNTGELFF	TGTGCCAGCAGTTACTCGGAGTTGAACACCGGGGAGCTGTTTTTT
TRBV29-1	TRBD2	TRBJ2-5	many	CSVRGGIGRDQQETQYF	TGCAGCGTCCGGGGGGGGATAGGACGGGATCAACAAGAGACCCAGTACTTC
TRBV20-1	.	TRBJ1-2	many	CSARPYYGYTF	TGCAGTGCTAGACCTTACTATGGCTACACCTTC
TRBV7-9	.	TRBJ1-2	once	CASSLGGALGYTF	TGTGCCAGCAGCTTAGGAGGGGCCCTCGGCTACACCTTC
TRBV12-3/TRBV12-4	.	TRBJ1-1	.	CASSLGFGTTEAFF	TGTGCCAGCAGTTTAGGTTTTGGGACGACTGAAGCTTTCTTT
TRBV6-2/TRBV6-3	.	TRBJ1-2	.	CASSSALYGYTF	TGTGCCAGCAGCTCGGCCCTCTATGGCTACACCTTC
TRBV4-1	.	TRBJ1-1	many	CASSWDRRNTEAFF	TGCGCCAGCAGCTGGGATAGGAGAAACACTGAAGCTTTCTTT
TRBV19	TRBD1	TRBJ2-7	many	CASSIGTGDRPYEQYF	TGTGCCAGTAGTATTGGGACAGGGGATCGTCCCTACGAGCAGTACTTC
TRBV29-1	.	TRBJ1-5	.	CSVAVAGNQPQHF	TGCAGCGTTGCCGTCGCAGGCAATCAGCCCCAGCATTTT
TRBV11-2	.	TRBJ1-2	many	CASPDPGSGYTF	TGTGCCAGCCCAGACCCGGGCAGTGGCTACACCTTC
TRBV6-2/TRBV6-3	.	TRBJ2-7	many	CASSFLDRRSYEQYF	TGTGCCAGCAGTTTCCTCGACAGAAGGTCTTACGAGCAGTACTTC
TRBV28	.	TRBJ1-5	many	CASSSPGWDQPQHF	TGTGCCAGCAGTTCCCCCGGGTGGGATCAGCCCCAGCATTTT
TRBV20-1	.	TRBJ2-7	many	CSVSRSSYEQYF	TGCAGTGTTTCCCGGAGCTCCTACGAGCAGTACTTC
TRBV5-4	.	TRBJ1-1	many	CASSLAAGRWMNTEAFF	TGTGCCAGCAGCTTGGCTGCGGGACGGTGGATGAACACTGAAGCTTTCTTT
TRBV7-2	TRBD2	TRBJ2-2	many	CASSPQRGWTGELFF	TGTGCCAGCAGCCCCCAGCGGGGATGGACCGGGGAGCTGTTTTTT
TRBV6-5	.	TRBJ1-2	.	CASSSRVPLGYTF	TGTGCCAGCAGTTCCCGGGTCCCGCTAGGCTACACCTTC
TRBV18	TRBD1	TRBJ1-2	many	CASSRDRQNYGYTF	TGTGCCAGCTCACGGGACAGACAGAACTATGGCTACACCTTC
TRBV7-8	.	TRBJ1-5	many	CASSRDFFQPQHF	TGTGCCAGCAGTCGGGATTTCTTTCAGCCCCAGCATTTT
TRBV12-3/TRBV12-4	TRBD2	TRBJ2-7	many	CASSTSGGSDEQYF	TGTGCCAGCAGTACTAGCGGGGGGTCGGACGAGCAGTACTTC
TRBV7-2	TRBD1	TRBJ1-2	many	CASTKSRGRDGYTF	TGTGCCAGCACCAAAAGTAGGGGGCGCGATGGCTACACCTTC
TRBV13	.	TRBJ2-7	many	CASSYQNYEQYF	TGTGCCAGCAGCTACCAAAACTACGAGCAGTACTTC
TRBV5-1	.	TRBJ2-5	many	CASNGETQYF	TGCGCCAGCAATGGTGAGACCCAGTACTTC
TRBV5-6	.	TRBJ1-2	.	CASSAEAGADNYGYTF	TGTGCCAGCAGCGCAGAGGCCGGGGCCGATAACTATGGCTACACCTTC
TRBV14	TRBD1	TRBJ2-7	many	CASSQDLQGVYYEQYF	TGTGCCAGCAGCCAAGATCTCCAGGGGGTCTACTACGAGCAGTACTTC
TRBV6-5	.	TRBJ2-7	few	CASIRMLAVFSYEQYF	TGTGCCAGCATTAGGATGTTGGCGGTCTTTTCCTACGAGCAGTACTTC
TRBV7-2	.	TRBJ2-5	many	CASSSYIAEIDQYF	TGTGCCAGCAGCTCATACATTGCAGAGATCGACCAGTACTTC
TRBV19	.	TRBJ2-7	many	CASSSFGFGSSYEQYF	TGTGCCAGTAGTTCATTCGGCTTTGGGTCCTCCTACGAGCAGTACTTC
TRBV15	.	TRBJ2-5	many	CATSRDQEGGLQETQYF	TGTGCCACCAGCAGAGATCAGGAGGGGGGGTTGCAAGAGACCCAGTACTTC
TRBV4-1	TRBD1	TRBJ1-2	.	CASSQGPGTGSIAF	TGCGCCAGCAGCCAAGGGCCAGGGACAGGGTCCATCGCATTC
TRBV7-8	.	TRBJ1-3	many	CASSLQSQTSSGNTIYF	TGTGCCAGCAGCTTGCAGAGTCAGACCTCCTCTGGAAACACCATATATTTT
TRBV28	.	TRBJ2-7	many	CASSLGGYPREQYF	TGTGCCAGCAGTTTAGGGGGTTACCCTCGCGAGCAGTACTTC
TRBV5-1	.	TRBJ2-7	many	CASSLGSSPYEQYF	TGCGCCAGCAGCTTGGGGAGTTCCCCCTACGAGCAGTACTTC
TRBV10-3	.	TRBJ1-1	many	CAISEKQGATEAFF	TGTGCCATCAGTGAAAAACAGGGAGCCACTGAAGCTTTCTTT
TRBV7-2	TRBD1	TRBJ2-5	many	CASRQGQGSQETQYF	TGTGCCAGCAGACAAGGACAGGGGAGTCAAGAGACCCAGTACTTC
TRBV6-1	TRBD2	TRBJ2-5	few	CASHPGGQETQYF	TGTGCCAGCCATCCGGGGGGCCAAGAGACCCAGTACTTC
TRBV20-1	TRBD1	TRBJ2-4	many	CSALPGTGAKNIQYF	TGCAGTGCTCTACCCGGGACAGGGGCAAAAAACATTCAGTACTTC
TRBV6-5	TRBD1	TRBJ2-5	many	CASSWRTGRETQYF	TGTGCCAGCAGTTGGCGGACAGGTCGAGAGACCCAGTACTTC
TRBV7-2	.	TRBJ2-7	many	CASSFTGSHEQYF	TGTGCCAGCAGCTTCACGGGGAGCCACGAGCAGTACTTC
TRBV11-2	TRBD2	TRBJ2-7	few	CAGTGTSESEQYF	TGTGCCGGGACCGGGACTAGCGAAAGCGAGCAGTACTTC
TRBV7-3	TRBD2	TRBJ2-7	.	CASSLGTSPHEQYF	TGTGCCAGCAGCTTAGGGACTAGCCCCCACGAGCAGTACTTC
TRBV28	.	TRBJ2-7	many	CASSNRATYEQYF	TGTGCCAGCAGTAACAGGGCTACCTACGAGCAGTACTTC
TRBV12-3/TRBV12-4	.	TRBJ1-1	many	CASSFYQGTEAFF	TGTGCCAGCAGTTTTTATCAGGGAACTGAAGCTTTCTTT
TRBV6-1	.	TRBJ2-7	many	CASSGQYF	TGTGCCAGCAGTGGGCAGTACTTC
TRBV28	.	TRBJ1-1	.	CASRIPLEGTEAFF	TGTGCCAGCAGGATTCCCCTCGAGGGCACTGAAGCTTTCTTT